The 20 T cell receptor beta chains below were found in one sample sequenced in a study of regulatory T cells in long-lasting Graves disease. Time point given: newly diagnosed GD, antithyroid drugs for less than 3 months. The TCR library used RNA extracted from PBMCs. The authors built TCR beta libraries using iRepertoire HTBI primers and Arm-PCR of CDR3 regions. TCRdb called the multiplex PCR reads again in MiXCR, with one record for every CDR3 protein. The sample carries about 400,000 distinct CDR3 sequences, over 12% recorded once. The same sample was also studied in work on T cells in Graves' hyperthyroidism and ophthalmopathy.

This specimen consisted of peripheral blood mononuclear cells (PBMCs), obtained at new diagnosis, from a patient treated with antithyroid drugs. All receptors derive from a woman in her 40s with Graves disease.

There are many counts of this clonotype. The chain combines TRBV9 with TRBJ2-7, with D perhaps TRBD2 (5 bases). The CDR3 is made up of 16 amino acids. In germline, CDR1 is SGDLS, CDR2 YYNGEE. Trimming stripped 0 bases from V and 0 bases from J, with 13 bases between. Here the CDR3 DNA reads TGTGCCAGCAGCGTAGAGGCCCTGGGAGCCTCCTACGAGCAGTACTTC. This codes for CASSVEALGASYEQYF.

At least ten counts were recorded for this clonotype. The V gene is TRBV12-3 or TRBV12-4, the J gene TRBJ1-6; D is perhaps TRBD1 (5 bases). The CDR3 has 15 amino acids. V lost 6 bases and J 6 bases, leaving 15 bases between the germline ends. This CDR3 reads CASRPSGGRNSPLHF. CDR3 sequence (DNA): TGTGCCAGCAGGCCCTCGGGGGGACGTAATTCACCCCTCCACTTT.

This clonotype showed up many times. This chain's CDR3 is CASSAPGAPGDTQYF. DNA of the CDR3: TGTGCCAGCAGTGCTCCAGGGGCCCCTGGAGATACGCAGTATTTT. This chain connects TRBV28 to TRBJ2-3; a weak D match, TRBD1 (6 bases). Trimming shortened V by 5 bases and J by 5 bases, and 17 bases separated the two germline ends. Germline loops: CDR1 MDHEN, CDR2 SYDVKM. This CDR3 is built from 15 residues.

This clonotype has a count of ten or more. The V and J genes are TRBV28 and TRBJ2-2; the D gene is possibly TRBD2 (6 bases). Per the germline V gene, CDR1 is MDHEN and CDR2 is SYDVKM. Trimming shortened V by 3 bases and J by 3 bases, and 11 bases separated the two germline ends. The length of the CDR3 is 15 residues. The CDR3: CASSFAGTHTGELFF. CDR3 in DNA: TGTGCCAGCAGTTTTGCCGGGACTCACACCGGGGAGCTGTTTTTT.

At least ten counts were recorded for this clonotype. DNA of the CDR3: TGTGCCAGCAGTCCGGGACTCCCGGGCTCCTACGAGCAGTACTTC. Its protein is CASSPGLPGSYEQYF. The chain couples TRBV12-3 or TRBV12-4 to TRBJ2-7; possibly TRBD2 for D (6 bases). V was cut by 5 bases and J by 0 bases, with 14 bases left in between. This CDR3 has 15 amino acids.

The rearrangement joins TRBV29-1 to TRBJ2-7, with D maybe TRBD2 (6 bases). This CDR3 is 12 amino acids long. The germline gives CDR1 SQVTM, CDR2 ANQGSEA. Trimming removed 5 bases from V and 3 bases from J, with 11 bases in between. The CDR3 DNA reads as TGCAGCGTTTCCCGGGAGAACTACGAGCAGTACTTC. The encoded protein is CSVSRENYEQYF.

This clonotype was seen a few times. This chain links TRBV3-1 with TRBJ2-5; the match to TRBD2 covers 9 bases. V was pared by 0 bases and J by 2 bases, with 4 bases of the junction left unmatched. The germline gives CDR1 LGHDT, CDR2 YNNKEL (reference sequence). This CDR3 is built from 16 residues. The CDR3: CASSQEASGKQETQYF. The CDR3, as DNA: TGTGCCAGCAGCCAAGAGGCTAGCGGGAAACAAGAGACCCAGTACTTC.

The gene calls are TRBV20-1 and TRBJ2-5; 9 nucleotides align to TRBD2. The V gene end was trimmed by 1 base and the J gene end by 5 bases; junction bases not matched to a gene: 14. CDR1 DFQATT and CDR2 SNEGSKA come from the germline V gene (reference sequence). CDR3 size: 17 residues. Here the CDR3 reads CSARVISGSSLYETQYF. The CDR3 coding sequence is TGCAGTGCTAGAGTTATTAGCGGGAGTAGTCTTTATGAGACCCAGTACTTC.

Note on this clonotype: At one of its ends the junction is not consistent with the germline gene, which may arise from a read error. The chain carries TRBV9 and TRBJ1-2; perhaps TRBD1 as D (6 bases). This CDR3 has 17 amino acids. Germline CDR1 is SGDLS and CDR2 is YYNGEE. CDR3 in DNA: TGTGCCAGCAGCGCCCACGACGGGGCAACAGGGTTCTATAGCTACACCTTC. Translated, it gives CASSAHDGATGFYSYTF. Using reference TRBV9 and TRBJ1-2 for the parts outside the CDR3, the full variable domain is DSGVTQTPKHLITATGQRVTLRCSPRSGDLSVYWYQQSLDQGLQFLIQYYNGEERAKGNILERFSAQQFPDLHSELNLSSLELGDSALYFCASSAHDGATGFYSYTFGSGTRLTVV.

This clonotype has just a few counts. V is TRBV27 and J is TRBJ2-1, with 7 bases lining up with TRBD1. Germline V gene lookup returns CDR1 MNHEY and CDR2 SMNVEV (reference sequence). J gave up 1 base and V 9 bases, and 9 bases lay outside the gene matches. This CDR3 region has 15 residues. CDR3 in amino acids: CASWTGSDSYNEQFF. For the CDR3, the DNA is TGTGCCAGTTGGACAGGATCCGATTCCTACAATGAGCAGTTCTTC.

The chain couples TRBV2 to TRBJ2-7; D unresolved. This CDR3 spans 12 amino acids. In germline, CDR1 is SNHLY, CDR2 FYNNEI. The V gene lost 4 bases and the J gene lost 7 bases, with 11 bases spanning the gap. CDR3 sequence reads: CASSAGPQEQYF. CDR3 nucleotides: TGTGCCAGCAGTGCCGGACCCCAGGAGCAGTACTTC.

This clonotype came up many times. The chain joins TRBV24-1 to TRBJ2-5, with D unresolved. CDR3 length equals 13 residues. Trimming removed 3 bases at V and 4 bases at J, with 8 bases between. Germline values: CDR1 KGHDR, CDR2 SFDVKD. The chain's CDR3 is CATSDPSTETQYF. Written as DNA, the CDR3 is TGTGCCACCAGTGATCCCTCTACAGAGACCCAGTACTTC.

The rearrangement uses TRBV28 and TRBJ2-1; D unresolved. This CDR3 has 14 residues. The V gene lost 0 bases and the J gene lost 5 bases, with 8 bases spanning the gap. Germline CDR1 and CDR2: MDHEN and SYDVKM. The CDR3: CASSLWDGNNEQFF. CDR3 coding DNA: TGTGCCAGCAGTTTATGGGACGGAAACAATGAGCAGTTCTTC. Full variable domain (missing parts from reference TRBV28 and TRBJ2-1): DVKVTQSSRYLVKRTGEKVFLECVQDMDHENMFWYRQDPGLGLRLIYFSYDVKMKEKGDIPEGYSVSREKKERFSLILESASTNQTSMYLCASSLWDGNNEQFFGPGTRLTVL.

The CDR3 coding sequence is TGTGCCACCAGCAGCGGACAGGGGATCGATCAGCCCCAGCATTTT. Its translation is CATSSGQGIDQPQHF. This rearrangement joins TRBV15 to TRBJ1-5, with 9 nucleotides matching TRBD1. This CDR3 has 15 residues. V lost 3 bases, J lost 5 bases, and 5 bases stayed unmatched. Germline lookup yields CDR1 LNHNV and CDR2 YYDKDF (reference sequence). Full variable domain (missing parts from reference TRBV15 and TRBJ1-5): DAMVIQNPRYQVTQFGKPVTLSCSQTLNHNVMYWYQQKSSQAPKLLFHYYDKDFNNEADTPDNFQSRRPNTSFCFLDIRSPGLGDTAMYLCATSSGQGIDQPQHFGDGTRLSIL.

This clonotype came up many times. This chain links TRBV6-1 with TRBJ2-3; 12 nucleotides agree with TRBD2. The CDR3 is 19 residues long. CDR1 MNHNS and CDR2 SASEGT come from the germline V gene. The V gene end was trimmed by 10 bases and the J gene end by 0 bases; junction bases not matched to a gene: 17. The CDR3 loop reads CATKPIPEGTSGSTDTQYF. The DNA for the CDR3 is TGTGCCACTAAGCCCATCCCCGAGGGGACTAGCGGGAGCACAGATACGCAGTATTTT.

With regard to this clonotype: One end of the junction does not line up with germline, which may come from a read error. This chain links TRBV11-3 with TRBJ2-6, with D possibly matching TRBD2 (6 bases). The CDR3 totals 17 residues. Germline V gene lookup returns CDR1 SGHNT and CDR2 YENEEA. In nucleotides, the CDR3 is TGTGCCAGCAGCGTAGCGGCGGTTAGCTCTGCGGCCAACGTCCTTACTTTC. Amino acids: CASSVAAVSSAANVLTF.

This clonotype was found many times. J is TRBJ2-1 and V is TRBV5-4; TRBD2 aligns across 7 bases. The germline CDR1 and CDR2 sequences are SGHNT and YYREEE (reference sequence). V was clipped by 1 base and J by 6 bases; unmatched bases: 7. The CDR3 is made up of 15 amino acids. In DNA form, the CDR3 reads TGTGCCAGCAGCTTGTGGCTAGCGGAGATCAATGAGCAGTTCTTC. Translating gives CASSLWLAEINEQFF.

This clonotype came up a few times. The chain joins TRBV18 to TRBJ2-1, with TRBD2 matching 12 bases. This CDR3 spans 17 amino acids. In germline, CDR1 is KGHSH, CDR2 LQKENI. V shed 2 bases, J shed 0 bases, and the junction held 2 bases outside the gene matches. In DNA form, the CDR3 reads TGTGCCAGCTCACCATCGACTAGCGGGAGCTCCTACAATGAGCAGTTCTTC. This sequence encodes CASSPSTSGSSYNEQFF.

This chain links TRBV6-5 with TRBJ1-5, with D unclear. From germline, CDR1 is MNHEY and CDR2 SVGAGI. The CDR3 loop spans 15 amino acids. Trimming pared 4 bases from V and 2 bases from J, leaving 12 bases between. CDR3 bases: TGTGCCAGCAGTTGGACGGGTGGAGGCAATCAGCCCCAGCATTTT. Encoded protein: CASSWTGGGNQPQHF.

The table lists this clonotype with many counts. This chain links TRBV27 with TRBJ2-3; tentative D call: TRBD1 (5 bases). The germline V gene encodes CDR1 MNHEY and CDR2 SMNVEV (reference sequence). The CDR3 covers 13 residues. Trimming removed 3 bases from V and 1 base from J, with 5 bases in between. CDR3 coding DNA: TGTGCCAGCAGTTTCAGGGGCACAGATACGCAGTATTTT. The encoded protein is CASSFRGTDTQYF.